Below, 2 T cell receptor beta chains from the same sample are listed, as sequenced in a study of tumor-infiltrating lymphocytes in primary liver carcinoma. From approximately 20-30 mg of unsorted bulk tissue, DNA and RNA were co-extracted together. Starting from 500 ng of total RNA, TCR beta cDNA was produced with a primer in the constant region. The TCR beta library was amplified through three nested multiplex PCR rounds in a modified ARM-PCR procedure. Forward primers for TRBV1-TRBV30 and a C-beta reverse primer served the first two PCR rounds, at 10 cycles each. A single record per CDR3 protein comes from TCRdb applying MiXCR to the multiplex PCR reads. The table lists 90,000 to 150,000 distinct CDR3 sequences, roughly 69% of them singletons. Sequenced material: liver tumor tissue from sampling region 1. Described subset: tumor region T1, superior pole. The receptors derive from an older woman with primary liver carcinoma and hepatitis B virus infection.

To note about this clonotype: A much larger clone is a single base away; this may be a read error. The CDR3 nucleotides read TGTGCCAGCAGCCCCCAGGGTACTGGAAACACCATATATTTT. Translating it yields CASSPQGTGNTIYF. The chain links TRBV7-8 to TRBJ1-3, with D maybe TRBD1 (5 bases). Trimming took 5 bases from V and 2 from J, leaving 10 bases between them. The CDR3 runs to 14 residues. Germline CDR1 SGHVS, CDR2 FQNEAQ. Drawing the rest from reference TRBV7-8 and TRBJ1-3, the complete variable domain is GAGVSQSPRYKVAKRGQDVALRCDPISGHVSLFWYQQALGQGPEFLTYFQNEAQLDKSGLPSDRFFAERPEGSVSTLKIQRTQQEDSAVYLCASSPQGTGNTIYFGEGSWLTVV.

This clonotype counts as medium-sized. The V call is TRBV11-2, the J call TRBJ1-2; D is unclear. The CDR3 sequence is 13 residues long. Trimming stripped 5 bases from V and 6 bases from J, with 13 bases between. The germline V gene has CDR1 SGHAT and CDR2 FQNNGV. CDR3 protein: CASSPTRGDGYTF. CDR3 in DNA: TGTGCCAGCAGCCCAACCCGGGGAGATGGCTACACCTTC.